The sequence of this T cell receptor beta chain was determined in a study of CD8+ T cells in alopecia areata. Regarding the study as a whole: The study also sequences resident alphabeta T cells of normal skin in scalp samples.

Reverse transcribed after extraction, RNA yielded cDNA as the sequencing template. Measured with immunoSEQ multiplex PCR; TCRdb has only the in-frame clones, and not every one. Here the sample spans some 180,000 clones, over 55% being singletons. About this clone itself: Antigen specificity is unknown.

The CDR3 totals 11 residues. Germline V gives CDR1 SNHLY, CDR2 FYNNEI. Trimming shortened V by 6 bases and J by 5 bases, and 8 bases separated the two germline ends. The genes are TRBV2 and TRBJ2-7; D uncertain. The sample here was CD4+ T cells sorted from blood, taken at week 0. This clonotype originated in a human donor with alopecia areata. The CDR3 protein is CASSLVDEQYF. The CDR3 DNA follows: TGTGCCAGCAGCCTGGTTGACGAGCAGTACTTC.